This T cell receptor beta chain was documented in a study of post-analysis software for immune sequencing data. The CDR3 length is 16 residues. Germline V CDR1 and CDR2: ENHRY, SYGVKD. The V and J ends lost 0 bases and 5 bases, in that order; junction bases with no gene match: 5. Included in the TCR beta cDNA libraries were unique molecular identifiers. TCRdb processed the PCR reads anew with MiXCR; each CDR3 protein has one entry. The profile covers hundreds of thousands of distinct CDR3 sequences, with under 55% appearing a single time and about 12% taken by the ten largest. Study-wide findings and caveats: In patients, about 5 TRBV segments were more frequent than in controls, with TRBV5-6, TRBV5-1 and TRBV20-1 among them.

With regard to this clonotype: What it recognizes is unknown.

The source material was blood. This clonotype originated in a girl aged 10 to 17 with multiple sclerosis. The rearrangement uses TRBV10-3 and TRBJ2-1; 9 positions agree with TRBD2. The CDR3 sequence is CAISESQREEDNEQFF. CDR3 nucleotide sequence: TGTGCCATCAGTGAGTCCCAGCGGGAGGAAGACAATGAGCAGTTCTTC.